This T cell receptor beta chain was recovered during a study of lymphopenia after photon versus proton radiotherapy. General study results and limits: After lymphocyte nadir, photon-treated repertoires showed oligoclonal expansion, especially CD8+ Temra.

With regard to this clone: Its antigen is not identified.

Data came from immunoSEQ multiplex PCR; TCRdb stores just in-frame clones and leaves some out. This table has roughly 49,000 clones, about 92% appearing once. V shed 4 bases and J shed 5 bases, with 16 bases lying between them. Per the germline V gene, CDR1 is SGHNT and CDR2 is YYREEE (reference sequence). The CDR3 loop spans 14 amino acids. The TCR originated in a middle-aged woman with cholangiocarcinoma. The sequencing here drew on peripheral blood, taken from a patient treated with photon-based radiotherapy. The V and J genes are TRBV5-4 and TRBJ2-7; a weak D match, TRBD1 (6 bases). CDR3 in DNA: TGTGCCAGCAGCCCCGGATTAAACAGGGACGAGCAGTACTTC. This sequence encodes CASSPGLNRDEQYF.